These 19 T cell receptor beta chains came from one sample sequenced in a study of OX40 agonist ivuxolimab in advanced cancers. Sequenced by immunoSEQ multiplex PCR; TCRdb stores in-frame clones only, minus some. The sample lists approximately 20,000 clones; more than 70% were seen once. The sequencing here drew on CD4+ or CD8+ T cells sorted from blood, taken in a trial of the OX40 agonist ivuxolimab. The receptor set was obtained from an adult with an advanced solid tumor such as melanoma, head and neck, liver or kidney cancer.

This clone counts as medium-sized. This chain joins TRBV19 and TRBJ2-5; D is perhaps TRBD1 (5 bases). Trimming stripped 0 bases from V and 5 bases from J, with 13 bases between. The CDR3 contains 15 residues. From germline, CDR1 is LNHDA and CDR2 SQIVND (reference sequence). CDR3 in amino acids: CASSIDGRVRETQYF. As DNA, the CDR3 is TGTGCCAGTAGTATAGATGGCAGGGTGAGGGAGACCCAGTACTTC.

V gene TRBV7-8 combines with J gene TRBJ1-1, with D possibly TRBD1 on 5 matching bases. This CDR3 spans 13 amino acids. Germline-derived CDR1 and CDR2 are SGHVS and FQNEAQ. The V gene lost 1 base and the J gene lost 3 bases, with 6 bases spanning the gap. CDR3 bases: TGTGCCAGCAGCTTAGGAGGGGACACTGAAGCTTTCTTT. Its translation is CASSLGGDTEAFF.

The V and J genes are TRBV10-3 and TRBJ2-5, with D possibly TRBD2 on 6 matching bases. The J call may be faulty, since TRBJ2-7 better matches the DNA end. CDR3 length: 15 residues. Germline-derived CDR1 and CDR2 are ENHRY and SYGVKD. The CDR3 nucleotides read TGTGCCATCAGTGAGTCGGAGTCAGGGAGGTACGAGCAGTACTTC. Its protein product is CAISESESGRYEQYF.

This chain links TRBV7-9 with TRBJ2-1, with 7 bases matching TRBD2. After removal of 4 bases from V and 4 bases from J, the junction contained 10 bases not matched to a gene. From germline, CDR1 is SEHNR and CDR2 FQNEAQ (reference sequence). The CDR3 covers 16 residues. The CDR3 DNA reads TGTGCCAGCAGCTCCGAGCCGGGACTACTTTACAATGAGCAGTTCTTC. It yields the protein CASSSEPGLLYNEQFF.

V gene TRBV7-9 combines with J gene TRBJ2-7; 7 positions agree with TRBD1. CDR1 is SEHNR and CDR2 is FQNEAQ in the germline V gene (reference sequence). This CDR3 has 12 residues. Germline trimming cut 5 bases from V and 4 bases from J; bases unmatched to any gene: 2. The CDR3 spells CASSQGEYEQYF. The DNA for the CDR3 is TGTGCCAGCAGCCAGGGGGAATACGAGCAGTACTTC.

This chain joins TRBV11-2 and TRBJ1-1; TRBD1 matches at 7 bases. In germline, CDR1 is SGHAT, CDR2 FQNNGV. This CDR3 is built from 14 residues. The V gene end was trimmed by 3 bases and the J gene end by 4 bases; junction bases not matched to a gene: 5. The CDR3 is CASSLAGGVTEAFF. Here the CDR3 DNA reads TGTGCCAGCAGCTTGGCAGGGGGAGTCACTGAAGCTTTCTTT. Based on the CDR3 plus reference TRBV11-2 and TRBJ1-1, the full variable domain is EAGVAQSPRYKIIEKRQSVAFWCNPISGHATLYWYQQILGQGPKLLIQFQNNGVVDDSQLPKDRFSAERLKGVDSTLKIQPAKLEDSAVYLCASSLAGGVTEAFFGQGTRLTVV.

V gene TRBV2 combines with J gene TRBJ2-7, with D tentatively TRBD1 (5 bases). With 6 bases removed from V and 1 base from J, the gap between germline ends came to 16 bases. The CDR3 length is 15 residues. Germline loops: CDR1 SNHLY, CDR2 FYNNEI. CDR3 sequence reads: CASSVGQGSSYEQYF. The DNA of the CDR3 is TGTGCCAGCAGCGTAGGGCAGGGAAGTTCCTACGAGCAGTACTTC.

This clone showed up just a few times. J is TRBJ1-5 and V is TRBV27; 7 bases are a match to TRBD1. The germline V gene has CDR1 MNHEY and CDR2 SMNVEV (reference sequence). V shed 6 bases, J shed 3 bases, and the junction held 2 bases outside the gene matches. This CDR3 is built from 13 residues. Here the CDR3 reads CASSGQVNQPQHF. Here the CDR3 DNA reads TGTGCCAGCAGCGGACAGGTCAATCAGCCCCAGCATTTT.

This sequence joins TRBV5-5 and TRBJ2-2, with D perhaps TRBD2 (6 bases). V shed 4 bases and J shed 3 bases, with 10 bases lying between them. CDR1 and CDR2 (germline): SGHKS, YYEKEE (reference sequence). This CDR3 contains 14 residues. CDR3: CASSRWEDTGELFF. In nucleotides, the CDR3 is TGTGCCAGCAGCCGCTGGGAGGACACCGGGGAGCTGTTTTTT.

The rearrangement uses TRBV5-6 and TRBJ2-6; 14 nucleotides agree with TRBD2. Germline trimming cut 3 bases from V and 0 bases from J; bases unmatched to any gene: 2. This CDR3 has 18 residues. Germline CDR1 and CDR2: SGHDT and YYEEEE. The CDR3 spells CASSSGTSGSSGANVLTF. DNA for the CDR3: TGTGCCAGCAGCTCAGGGACTAGCGGGAGCTCTGGGGCCAACGTCCTGACTTTC.

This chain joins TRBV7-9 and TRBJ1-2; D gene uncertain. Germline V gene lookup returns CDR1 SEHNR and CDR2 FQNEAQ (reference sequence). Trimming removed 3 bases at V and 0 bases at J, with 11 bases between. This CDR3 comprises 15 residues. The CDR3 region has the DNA TGTGCCAGCAGCTTGCCGACGGTAGCTAACTATGGCTACACCTTC. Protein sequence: CASSLPTVANYGYTF.

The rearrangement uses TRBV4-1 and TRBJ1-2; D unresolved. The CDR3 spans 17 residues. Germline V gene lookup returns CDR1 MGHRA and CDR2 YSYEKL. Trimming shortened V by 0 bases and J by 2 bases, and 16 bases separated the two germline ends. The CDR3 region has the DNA TGCGCCAGCAGCCAAGATGAGGTACCTAGGGAGAACTATGGCTACACCTTC. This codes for CASSQDEVPRENYGYTF.

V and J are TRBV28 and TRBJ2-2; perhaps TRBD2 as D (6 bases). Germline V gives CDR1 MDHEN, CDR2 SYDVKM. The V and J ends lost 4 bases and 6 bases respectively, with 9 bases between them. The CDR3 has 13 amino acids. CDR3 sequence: CASSSWGAGELFF. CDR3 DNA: TGTGCCAGCAGTTCCTGGGGGGCCGGGGAGCTGTTTTTT.

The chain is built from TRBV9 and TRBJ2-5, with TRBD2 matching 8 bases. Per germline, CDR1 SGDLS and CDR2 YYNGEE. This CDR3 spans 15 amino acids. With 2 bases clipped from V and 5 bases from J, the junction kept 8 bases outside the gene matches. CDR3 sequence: CASSVPGGRVETQYF. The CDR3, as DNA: TGTGCCAGCAGCGTTCCGGGAGGGCGGGTGGAGACCCAGTACTTC.

The CDR3 is CSVDRGLNEKLFF. The CDR3 DNA reads as TGCAGCGTTGACAGGGGACTAAATGAAAAACTGTTTTTT. The chain links TRBV29-1 to TRBJ1-4, with D maybe TRBD1 (6 bases). V gave up 3 bases and J gave up 5 bases, with 10 bases separating them. CDR1 is SQVTM and CDR2 is ANQGSEA in the germline V gene. This CDR3 has 13 amino acids.

CDR3 region: CASRDRANTGELFF. The CDR3 nucleotides are TGTGCCAGTCGGGACCGTGCGAACACCGGGGAGCTGTTTTTT. The V call is TRBV19, the J call TRBJ2-2; D may match TRBD1 or TRBD2 (5 bases each). CDR1 and CDR2 (germline): LNHDA, SQIVND (reference sequence). The V end lost 8 bases, the J end lost 0 bases, and 10 bases lay between the germline ends. This CDR3 is 14 amino acids long. Drawing the rest from reference TRBV19 and TRBJ2-2, the complete variable domain is DGGITQSPKYLFRKEGQNVTLSCEQNLNHDAMYWYRQDPGQGLRLIYYSQIVNDFQKGDIAEGYSVSREKKESFPLTVTSAQKNPTAFYLCASRDRANTGELFFGEGSRLTVL.

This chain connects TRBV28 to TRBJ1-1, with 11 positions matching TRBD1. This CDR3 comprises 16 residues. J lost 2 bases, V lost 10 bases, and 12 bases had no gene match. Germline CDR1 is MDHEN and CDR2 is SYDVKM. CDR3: CATTRDRGGYNTEAFF. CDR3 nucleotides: TGTGCCACCACTCGGGACAGGGGGGGCTATAACACTGAAGCTTTCTTT.

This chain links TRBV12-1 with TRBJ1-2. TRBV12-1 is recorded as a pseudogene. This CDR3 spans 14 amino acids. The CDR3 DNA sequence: TGTGCCAGCAGCCCTGCGGGGGATAGGGATGGCTACACCTTC. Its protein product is CASSPAGDRDGYTF.

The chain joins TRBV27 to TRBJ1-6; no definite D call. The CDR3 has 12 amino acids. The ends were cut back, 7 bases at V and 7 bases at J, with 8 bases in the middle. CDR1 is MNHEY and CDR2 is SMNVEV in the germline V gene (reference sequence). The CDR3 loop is CASNNLNSPLHF. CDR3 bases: TGTGCCAGCAATAACCTGAATTCACCCCTCCACTTT.